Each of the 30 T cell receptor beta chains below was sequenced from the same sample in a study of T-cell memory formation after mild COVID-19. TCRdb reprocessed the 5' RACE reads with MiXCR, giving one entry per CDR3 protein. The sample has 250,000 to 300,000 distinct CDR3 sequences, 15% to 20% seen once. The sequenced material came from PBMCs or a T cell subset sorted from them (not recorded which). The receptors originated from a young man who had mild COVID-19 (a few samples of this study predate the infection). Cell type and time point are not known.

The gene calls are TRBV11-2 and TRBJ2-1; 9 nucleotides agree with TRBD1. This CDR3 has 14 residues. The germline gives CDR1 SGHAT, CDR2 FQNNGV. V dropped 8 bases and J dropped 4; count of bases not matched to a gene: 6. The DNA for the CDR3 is TGTGCCAGCGCCCCGGGACAGGGATACAATGAGCAGTTCTTC. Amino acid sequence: CASAPGQGYNEQFF.

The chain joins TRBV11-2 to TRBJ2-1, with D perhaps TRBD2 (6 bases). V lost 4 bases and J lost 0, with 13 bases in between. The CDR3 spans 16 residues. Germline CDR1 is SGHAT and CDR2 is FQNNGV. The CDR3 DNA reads TGTGCCAGCAGCTACTTAGCGGTCACCTCCTACAATGAGCAGTTCTTC. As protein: CASSYLAVTSYNEQFF.

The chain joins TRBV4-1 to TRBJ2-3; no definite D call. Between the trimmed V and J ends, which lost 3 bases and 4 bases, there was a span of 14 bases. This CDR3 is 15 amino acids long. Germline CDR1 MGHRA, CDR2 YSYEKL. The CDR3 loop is CASSQAPLPADTQYF. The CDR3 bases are TGCGCCAGCAGCCAGGCTCCCCTCCCGGCAGATACGCAGTATTTT.

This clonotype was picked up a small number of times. The CDR3 nucleotides are TGTGCCAGCAGCTTCACTTACCAGGGACAGGGGAACGGCTACACCTTC. Its protein is CASSFTYQGQGNGYTF. The rearrangement joins TRBV7-2 to TRBJ1-2; TRBD1 aligns across 10 bases. Germline CDR1 reads SGHTA; CDR2 reads FQGNSA. This CDR3 spans 16 amino acids. V dropped 3 bases and J dropped 8; count of bases not matched to a gene: 12.

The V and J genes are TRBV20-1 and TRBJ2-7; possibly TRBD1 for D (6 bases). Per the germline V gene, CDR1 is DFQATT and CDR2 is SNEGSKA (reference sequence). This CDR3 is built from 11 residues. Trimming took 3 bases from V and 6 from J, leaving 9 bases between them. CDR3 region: CSASKGGEQYF. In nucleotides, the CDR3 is TGCAGTGCTAGTAAAGGGGGCGAGCAGTACTTC.

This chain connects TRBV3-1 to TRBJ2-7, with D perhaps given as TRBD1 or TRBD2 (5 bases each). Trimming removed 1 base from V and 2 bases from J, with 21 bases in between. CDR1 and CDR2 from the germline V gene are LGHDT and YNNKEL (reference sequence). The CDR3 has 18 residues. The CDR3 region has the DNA TGTGCCAGCAGCCAAGTCAGGGATAGGGGCCGGGGCCCCTACGAGCAGTACTTC. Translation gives CASSQVRDRGRGPYEQYF.

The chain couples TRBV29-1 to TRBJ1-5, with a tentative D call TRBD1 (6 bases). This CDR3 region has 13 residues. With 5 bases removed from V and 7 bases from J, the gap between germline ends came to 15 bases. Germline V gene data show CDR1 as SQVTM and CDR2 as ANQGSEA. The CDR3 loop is CSVSQGDRQPQHF. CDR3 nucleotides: TGCAGCGTTTCACAGGGTGATAGGCAGCCCCAGCATTTT.

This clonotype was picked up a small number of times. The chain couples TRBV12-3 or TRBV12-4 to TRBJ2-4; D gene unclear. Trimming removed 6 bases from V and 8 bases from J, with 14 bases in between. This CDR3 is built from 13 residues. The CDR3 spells CASRRPPDHIQYF. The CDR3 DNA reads TGTGCCAGCAGGAGACCCCCGGATCACATTCAGTACTTC.

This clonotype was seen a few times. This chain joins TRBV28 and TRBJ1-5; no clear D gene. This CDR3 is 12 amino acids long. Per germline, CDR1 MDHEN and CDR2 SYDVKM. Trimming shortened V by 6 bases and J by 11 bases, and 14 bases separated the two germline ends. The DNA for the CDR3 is TGTGCCAGCAGCCTTCAATTGGGTGCCCAGCATTTT. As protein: CASSLQLGAQHF.

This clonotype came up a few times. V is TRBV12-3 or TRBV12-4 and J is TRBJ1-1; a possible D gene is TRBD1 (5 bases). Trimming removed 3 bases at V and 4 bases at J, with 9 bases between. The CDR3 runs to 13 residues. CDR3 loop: CASSFGGGTEAFF. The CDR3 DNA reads TGTGCCAGCAGTTTTGGGGGTGGCACTGAAGCTTTCTTT.

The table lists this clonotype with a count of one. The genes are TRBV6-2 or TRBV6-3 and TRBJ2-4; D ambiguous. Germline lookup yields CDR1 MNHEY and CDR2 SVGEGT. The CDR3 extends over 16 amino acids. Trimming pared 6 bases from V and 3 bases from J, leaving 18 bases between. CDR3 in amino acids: CASSIPGPGDKNIQYF. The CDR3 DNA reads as TGTGCCAGCAGCATTCCCGGGCCTGGCGACAAAAACATTCAGTACTTC.

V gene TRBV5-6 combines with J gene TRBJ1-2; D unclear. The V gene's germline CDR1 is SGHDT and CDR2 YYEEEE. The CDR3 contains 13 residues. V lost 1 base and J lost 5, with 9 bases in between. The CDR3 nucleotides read TGTGCCAGCAGCTTGCGGGCCGAGTATGGCTACACCTTC. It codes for CASSLRAEYGYTF.

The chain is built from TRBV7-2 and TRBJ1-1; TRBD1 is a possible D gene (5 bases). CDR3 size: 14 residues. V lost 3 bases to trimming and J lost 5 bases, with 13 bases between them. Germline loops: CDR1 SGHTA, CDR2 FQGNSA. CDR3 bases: TGTGCCAGCAGCTTCGCCAGTGGGGGGACTGAAGCTTTCTTT. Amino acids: CASSFASGGTEAFF.

The CDR3 sequence: CASSSPPGEQYF. The CDR3 DNA sequence: TGTGCCAGCAGTTCCCCCCCGGGCGAGCAGTACTTC. The J gene is TRBJ2-7, the V gene TRBV25-1; D gene ambiguous. Germline CDR1 is MGHDK and CDR2 is SYGVNS. The CDR3 length is 12 residues. The V end was cut by 5 bases, the J end by 6 bases, with 11 bases between.

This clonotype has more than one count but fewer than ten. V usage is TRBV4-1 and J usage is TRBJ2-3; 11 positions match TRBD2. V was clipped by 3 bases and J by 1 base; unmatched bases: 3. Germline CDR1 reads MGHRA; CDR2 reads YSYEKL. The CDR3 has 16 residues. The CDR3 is CASSHPLAGGTDTQYF. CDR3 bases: TGCGCCAGCAGCCACCCACTAGCGGGGGGCACAGATACGCAGTATTTT.

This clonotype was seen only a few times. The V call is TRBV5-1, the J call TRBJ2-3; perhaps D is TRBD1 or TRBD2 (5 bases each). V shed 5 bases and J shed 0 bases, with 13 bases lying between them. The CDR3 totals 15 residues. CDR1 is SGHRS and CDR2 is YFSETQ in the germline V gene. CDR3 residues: CASSSRDGSTDTQYF. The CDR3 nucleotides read TGCGCCAGCAGTTCCCGGGACGGAAGCACAGATACGCAGTATTTT. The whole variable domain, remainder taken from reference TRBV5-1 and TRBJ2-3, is KAGVTQTPRYLIKTRGQQVTLSCSPISGHRSVSWYQQTPGQGLQFLFEYFSETQRNKGNFPGRFSGRQFSNSRSEMNVSTLELGDSALYLCASSSRDGSTDTQYFGPGTRLTVL.

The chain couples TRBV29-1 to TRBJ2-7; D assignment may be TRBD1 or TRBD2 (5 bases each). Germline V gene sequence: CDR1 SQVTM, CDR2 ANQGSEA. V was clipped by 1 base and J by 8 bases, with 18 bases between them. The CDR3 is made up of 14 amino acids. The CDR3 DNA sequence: TGCAGCGTTGAAGTTGGGGGATCGGGGCGGAAGCAGTACTTC. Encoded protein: CSVEVGGSGRKQYF.

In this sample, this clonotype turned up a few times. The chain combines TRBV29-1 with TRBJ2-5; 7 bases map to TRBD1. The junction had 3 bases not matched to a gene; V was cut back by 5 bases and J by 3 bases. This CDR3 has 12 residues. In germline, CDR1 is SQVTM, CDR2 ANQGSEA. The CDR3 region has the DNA TGCAGCGTTCGACAGGGAGAAGAGACCCAGTACTTC. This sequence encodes CSVRQGEETQYF.

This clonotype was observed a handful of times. CDR3 residues: CAIPDGLELFF. The DNA for the CDR3 is TGTGCCATCCCGGACGGGCTGGAACTGTTTTTT. The rearrangement links TRBV7-9 to TRBJ1-4; D is ambiguous. Germline CDR1 reads SEHNR; CDR2 reads FQNEAQ (reference sequence). CDR3 size: 11 residues. V lost 10 bases to trimming and J lost 12 bases, with 15 bases between them.

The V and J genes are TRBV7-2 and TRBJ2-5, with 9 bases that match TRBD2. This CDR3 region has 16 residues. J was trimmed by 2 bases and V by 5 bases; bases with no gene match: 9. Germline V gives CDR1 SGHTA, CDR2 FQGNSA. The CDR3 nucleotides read TGTGCCAGCAGCCGAGGATTCGGACTAGCGCAAGAGACCCAGTACTTC. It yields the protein CASSRGFGLAQETQYF.

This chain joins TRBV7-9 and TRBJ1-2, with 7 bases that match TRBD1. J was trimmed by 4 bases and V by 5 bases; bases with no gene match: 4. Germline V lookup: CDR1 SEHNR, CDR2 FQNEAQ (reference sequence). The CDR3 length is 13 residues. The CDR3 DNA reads TGTGCCAGCAGCCTACAGGGGATCTATGGCTACACCTTC. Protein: CASSLQGIYGYTF. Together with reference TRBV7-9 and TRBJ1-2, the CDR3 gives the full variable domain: DTGVSQNPRHKITKRGQNVTFRCDPISEHNRLYWYRQTLGQGPEFLTYFQNEAQLEKSRLLSDRFSAERPKGSFSTLEIQRTEQGDSAMYLCASSLQGIYGYTFGSGTRLTVV.

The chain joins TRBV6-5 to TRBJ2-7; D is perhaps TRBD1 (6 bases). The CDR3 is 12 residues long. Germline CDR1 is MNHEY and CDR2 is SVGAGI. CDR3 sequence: CAVTGQGYEQYF. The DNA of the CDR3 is TGTGCAGTTACAGGGCAGGGCTACGAGCAGTACTTC.

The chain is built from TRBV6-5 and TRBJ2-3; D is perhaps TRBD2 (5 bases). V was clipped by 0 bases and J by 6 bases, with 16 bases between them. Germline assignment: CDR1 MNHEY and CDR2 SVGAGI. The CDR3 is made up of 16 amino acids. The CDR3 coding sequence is TGTGCCAGCAGTTACTCCGGGAACCCTTGGAGGGATACGCAGTATTTT. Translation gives CASSYSGNPWRDTQYF.

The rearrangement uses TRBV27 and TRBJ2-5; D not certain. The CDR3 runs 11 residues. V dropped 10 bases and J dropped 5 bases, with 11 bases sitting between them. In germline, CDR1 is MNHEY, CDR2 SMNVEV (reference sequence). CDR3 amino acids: CAIRLGETQYF. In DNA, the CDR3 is TGTGCCATACGACTCGGGGAGACCCAGTACTTC.

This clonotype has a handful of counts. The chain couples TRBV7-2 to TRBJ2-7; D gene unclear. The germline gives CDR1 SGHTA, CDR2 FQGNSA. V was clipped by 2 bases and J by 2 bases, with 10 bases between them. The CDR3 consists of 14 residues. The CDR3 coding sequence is TGTGCCAGCAGCTTACGAGGAGAGGCCTACGAGCAGTACTTC. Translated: CASSLRGEAYEQYF. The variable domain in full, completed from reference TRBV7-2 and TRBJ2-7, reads GAGVSQSPSNKVTEKGKDVELRCDPISGHTALYWYRQSLGQGLEFLIYFQGNSAPDKSGLPSDRFSAERTGGSVSTLTIQRTQQEDSAVYLCASSLRGEAYEQYFGPGTRLTVT.

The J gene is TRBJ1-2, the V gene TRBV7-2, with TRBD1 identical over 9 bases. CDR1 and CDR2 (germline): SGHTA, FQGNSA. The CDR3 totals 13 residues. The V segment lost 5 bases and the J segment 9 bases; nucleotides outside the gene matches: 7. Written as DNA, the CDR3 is TGTGCCAGCAGCCAGGACAGGGGAATGAGCTACACCTTC. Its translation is CASSQDRGMSYTF.

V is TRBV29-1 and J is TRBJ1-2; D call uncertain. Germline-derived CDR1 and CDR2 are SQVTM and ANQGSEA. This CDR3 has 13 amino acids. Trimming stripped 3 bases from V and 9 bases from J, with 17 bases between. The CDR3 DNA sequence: TGCAGCGTTGATCCGGGATTTCGTGGGAGCTACACCTTC. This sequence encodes CSVDPGFRGSYTF.

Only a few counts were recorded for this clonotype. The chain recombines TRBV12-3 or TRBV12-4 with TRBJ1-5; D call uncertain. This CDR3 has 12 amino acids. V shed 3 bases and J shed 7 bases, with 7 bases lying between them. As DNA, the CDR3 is TGTGCCAGCAGTTTTGCATTACAGCCCCAGCATTTT. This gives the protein CASSFALQPQHF.

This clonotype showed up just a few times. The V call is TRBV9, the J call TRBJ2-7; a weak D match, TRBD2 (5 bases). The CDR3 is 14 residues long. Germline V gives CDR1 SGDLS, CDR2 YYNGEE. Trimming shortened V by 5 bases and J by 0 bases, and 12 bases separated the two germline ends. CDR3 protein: CASSRAGDSYEQYF. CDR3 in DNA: TGTGCCAGCAGTAGGGCGGGCGACTCCTACGAGCAGTACTTC.

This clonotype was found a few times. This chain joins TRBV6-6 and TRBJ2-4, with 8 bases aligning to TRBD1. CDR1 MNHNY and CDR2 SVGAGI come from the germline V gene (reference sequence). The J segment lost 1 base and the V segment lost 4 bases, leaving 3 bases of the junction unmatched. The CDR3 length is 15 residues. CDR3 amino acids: CASSSWTGAKNIQYF. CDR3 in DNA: TGTGCCAGCAGTTCCTGGACAGGGGCCAAAAACATTCAGTACTTC.